The T cell receptor (beta chain) under discussion was sequenced for a study of cytomegalovirus exposure and HLA in healthy donors (dated by TCRdb to 2015 to 2018). General notes on the study: An earlier analysis of approximately 640 of the donors reported about 250 Gb of sequence data and some 120 million unique TCR beta sequences from around 200 million T cells. About 280 gigabases of sequencing data and around 88 million unique TCR sequences made up an early release that covered 500 to 700 HLA-typed donors. The genetic ancestry cluster associated with self-reported Caucasian donors included over 80% of the approximately 400 genotyped donors. The study aimed to test whether cataloging public T cell receptors could reveal signatures of past pathogen exposure. The study profiled the T cell repertoires of around 700 subjects by immunosequencing and related them to cytomegalovirus serostatus. A separate validation cohort of 90 to 150 different subjects was used in addition to the roughly 700-subject first cohort. The study combined high-throughput TCR immunosequencing, statistical association of individual TCRs with disease status, and machine learning to predict cytomegalovirus infection status. A later analysis re-examined previously published TCR beta repertoires from roughly 650 donors and added high-resolution HLA genotyping to investigate patterns of TCR occurrence. The later analysis used no new phenotypic data to find candidate immune exposures, relying instead on TCR beta sequences and their occurrence across donors. In an earlier analysis of roughly 580 of the donors, high-throughput TCR beta sequencing was used to judge whether each TCR beta V gene segment behaved as functional or pseudogenic. Donor age, sex, ethnicity and CMV serostatus were collected together with the repertoire data. In a later genetic analysis, genome-wide SNP genotypes for about 65% of the roughly 700 donors were used, and that subset was treated as a discovery cohort. Every discovery cohort repertoire had been produced on one sequencing platform. Both class I and class II loci were covered by HLA typing, at four-digit resolution. The number of typed donors differed by locus: roughly 620-640 for A, B, C, DRB1 and DQB1; some 500 for DQA1; around 610 for DPA1; and around 450 for DPB1. Because of strong linkage in the cohort, a handful of DR-DQ haplotypes were treated as single units for association and clustering. Among almost 400 genotyped donors of the cohort, an average of approximately 250,000 unique TCR beta nucleotide sequences were sequenced per donor, roughly 18% of them non-productive. General study outcomes and caveats: Most TCR sequences were seen in very few donors, while some public TCRs were found in many individuals. This cohort had only TCR beta chains sequenced, and the lack of alpha or paired-chain data limited which features could be detected. The earlier analysis of some 540 of the donors excluded roughly 17 rarely observed V segments, including chromosome 9 orphons, because counts were too low. Assigning TCR associations to individual alleles was difficult when HLA alleles, especially DR and DQ, strongly co-occurred. Linkage disequilibrium might explain the correlated functional status among segregating V segments, but an unknown experimental factor could not be excluded. A later genetic analysis associated a missense DCLRE1C variant with V-gene and J-gene trimming of TCR beta chains, and an independent cohort replicated the association. Cytomegalovirus status was reported to be diagnosed by the classifier with high specificity and sensitivity in both the original and validation cohorts. The authors suggested that the approach could potentially be generalized to other disease states and immunological phenotypes. A cluster of highly shared sequence variants was judged likely to represent a technical artifact of the sequencing pipeline. According to a later genetic analysis, donors in an Asian-associated ancestry cluster had fewer N-insertions in productive TCRs than the roughly 700-donor mean. HLA typing was unavailable for some donors at each locus, so association tests used only the typed subset. In vitro tests confirmed that a few of the cytomegalovirus-associated TCR beta chains recognize cytomegalovirus antigens. In the study, around 150 TCR beta chains were listed as associated with cytomegalovirus. According to a later analysis, parvovirus B19, influenza, CMV and Epstein-Barr virus appeared linked to several top co-occurrence clusters. A further reported finding was that TCR beta sequences accurately predicted the HLA-A and HLA-B alleles for most subjects in the first cohort. Compared with equally common non-associated chains, HLA-associated TCR beta chains in a later analysis were more clonally expanded and had lower generation probabilities. CMV serostatus was the only immune exposure information available for the cohort. The 87-base-pair reads could not distinguish some IMGT-functional V segments, including TRBV6-2 and TRBV6-3, so those segments were excluded. In an earlier analysis of fewer than 750 of the donors, most TCR beta V segments were observed in productive rearrangements about 90% or about 30% of the time, broadly matching IMGT annotations. In a later analysis, most CMV-associated TCR beta chains were found to appear HLA-restricted, with HLA associations seemingly driven largely by CMV exposure. A later analysis associated 17,000 or so TCR beta sequences with specific HLA alleles at a false discovery rate of 0.05. According to a later analysis, TCR association rates differed among HLA loci, with DRB1 alleles showing the most associated TCRs and HLA-C alleles showing the fewest. Roughly uniform sequencing depth across donors was assumed in presence/absence analyses, although this assumption may not hold.

The cohort consisted of 670 or so healthy bone marrow donors. At the time of sampling, all cohort members were nominally healthy, though unrecorded immune exposures were likely present. The donor was CMV seropositive and was included in the group of approximately 300 seropositive cohort members. A peripheral blood sample was collected from each donor, and TCR beta sequencing was performed on peripheral blood mononuclear cells. The Qiagen DNeasy Blood Extraction Kit was used to extract genomic DNA from the blood cell samples. Receptor amplification or capture employed the immunoSEQ multiplex PCR assay. The multiplex PCR relied on a mix of 60 forward primers for TCR Vbeta segments and 13 reverse primers for TCR Jbeta segments. The CDR3 region of rearranged TCR beta genes was amplified from genomic DNA with a multiplex PCR assay. On the Illumina HiSeq System, the amplified TCR beta libraries were sequenced as 87-base-pair reads. The authors' pipeline ran thus. Across the 500 to 700 repertoires, a later analysis counted approximately 75 million unique TCR beta chains, 9.5 million to 12 million of which were shared by at least two donors. Raw reads were error-corrected and collapsed into unique sequences with a nearest-neighbor algorithm that merged closely related sequences to remove PCR and sequencing errors. V, D and J gene segments were assigned by aligning CDR3 sequences to IMGT reference sequences. For a sequence to be retained, at least a six-nucleotide match to both a V gene segment and a J gene segment was required. Rearrangements were called productive when the CDR3 lacked stop codons and stayed in frame with V and J; all others were non-productive. Following IMGT convention, CDR3 was defined as the stretch from the second conserved V-encoded cysteine to the conserved J-encoded phenylalanine. The earlier analysis of 450 to 750 of the donors excluded any sequence lacking an unambiguous match to a single V gene segment. An earlier analysis of about 590 of the donors classified V segments as functional when productive rearrangements were above 56.7% and as segregating when the standard deviation between donors was above 5%. To diagnose cytomegalovirus status from the catalog of TCR beta chain sequences, a statistical classification framework was built. In a later analysis, TCR nucleotide sequences were compared against IMGT/GENE-DB human TR gene sequences so that V and J genes could be assigned. A later analysis assigned CDR3 sequences and most-parsimonious VDJ recombination scenarios with the TCRdist pipeline. In a later analysis, each TCR beta chain was defined by its CDR3 amino acid sequence together with its V-gene family, and reads without a unique V-gene family were excluded. To address suspected cross-contamination and a sequencing artifact, a later analysis removed over 500 highly shared, low-generation-probability nucleotide sequences. A later analysis calculated a clonal expansion index for each public chain from normalized within-repertoire ranks of inferred template counts. Generation probabilities in a later analysis came from a VDJ recombination model fitted to out-of-frame rearrangements, and those results were checked against IGoR. A later analysis scored TCR-TCR, TCR-HLA and TCR-CMV co-occurrence with hypergeometric tests, applying a repertoire-size bias correction to TCR pairs. False discovery rates were estimated in a later analysis by permuting HLA or CMV assignments 20 times. In a later analysis, co-occurring TCRs were grouped using DBSCAN, with TCRdist sequence similarity added in when clustering inside HLA-allele-positive subsets. For co-occurrence clustering, repertoires with fewer than 30,000 or more than 120,000 public chains were excluded, along with roughly 5 repertoires with anomalous nucleotide sharing. TCRdb limited this immuneACCESS table to in-frame rearrangements with V and J called. A share of clones is missing; checked studies link under half to unresolved V genes, and the rest is unexplained. The V and J calls and clone size come from that table; D and trimming were worked out from the DNA. The sample includes 100,000 or so clones, with over 9.5% observed a single time. The ten biggest clones cover approximately 16% of the sample.

The junction shows trimming of 0 bases on V and 2 bases on J, plus 11 bases between the germline ends. CDR1 and CDR2 (LNHNV, YYDKDF) derive from the germline V gene (reference sequence). The CDR3 covers 15 residues, taking in both the cysteine and the phenylalanine. The retained sequence is limited to the CDR3, 45 bases, with the frame set at the first base. A few counts support this clone. Its antigen is currently not known. No per-base quality is available; no much larger clone lies one base away. Source material: PBMCs. This sequence originates from a man aged 40-49 years in good health and CMV-seropositive. Here the chain combines TRBV15 and TRBJ2-7; TRBD1 is a possible D gene, resting on 5 matching bases. In nucleotides, the sequence is TGTGCCACCAGCAGAGAGGCGACAGTCGCCTACGAGCAGTACTTC. The encoded protein is CATSREATVAYEQYF.